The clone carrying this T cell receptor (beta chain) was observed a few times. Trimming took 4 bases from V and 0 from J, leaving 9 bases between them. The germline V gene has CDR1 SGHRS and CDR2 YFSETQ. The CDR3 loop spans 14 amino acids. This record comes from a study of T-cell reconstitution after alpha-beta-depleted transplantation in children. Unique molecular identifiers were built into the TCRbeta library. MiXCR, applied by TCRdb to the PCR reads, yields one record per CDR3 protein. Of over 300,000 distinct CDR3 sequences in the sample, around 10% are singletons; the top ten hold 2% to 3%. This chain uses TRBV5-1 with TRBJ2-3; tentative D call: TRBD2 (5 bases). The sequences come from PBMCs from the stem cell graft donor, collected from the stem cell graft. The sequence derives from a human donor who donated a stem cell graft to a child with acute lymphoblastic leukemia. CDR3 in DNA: TGCGCCAGCAGCCGAGCGGATAGCACAGATACGCAGTATTTT. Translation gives CASSRADSTDTQYF.